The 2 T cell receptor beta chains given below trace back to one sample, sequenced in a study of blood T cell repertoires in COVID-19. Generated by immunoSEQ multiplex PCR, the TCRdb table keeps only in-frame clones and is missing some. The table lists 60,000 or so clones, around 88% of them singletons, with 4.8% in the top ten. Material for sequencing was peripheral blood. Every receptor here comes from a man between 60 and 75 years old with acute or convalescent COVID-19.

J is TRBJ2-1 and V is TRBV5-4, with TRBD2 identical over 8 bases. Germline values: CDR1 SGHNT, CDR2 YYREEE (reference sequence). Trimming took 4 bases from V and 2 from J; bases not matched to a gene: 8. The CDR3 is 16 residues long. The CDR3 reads CASSTTSGGPYNEQFF. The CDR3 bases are TGTGCCAGCAGCACCACTAGCGGTGGACCCTACAATGAGCAGTTCTTC.

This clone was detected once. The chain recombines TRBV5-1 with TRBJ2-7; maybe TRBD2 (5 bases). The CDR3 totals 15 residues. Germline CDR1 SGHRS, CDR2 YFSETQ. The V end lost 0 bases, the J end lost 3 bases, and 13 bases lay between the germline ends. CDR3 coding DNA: TGCGCCAGCAGCTTGGACGAGGGAAGGGTCTACGAGCAGTACTTC. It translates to CASSLDEGRVYEQYF.